The clone carrying this TCR beta chain was picked up a small number of times. TCRbeta library preparation incorporated unique molecular identifiers. TCRdb independently ran MiXCR on the PCR reads; one entry per CDR3 protein. The repertoire has roughly 610,000 distinct CDR3 sequences, approximately 10% of them found once; the top ten carry about 4%. The data originate from a study of T-cell reconstitution after alpha-beta-depleted transplantation in children. The V segment lost 3 bases and the J segment 2 bases; nucleotides outside the gene matches: 6. The CDR3 extends over 15 amino acids. Germline CDR1 is DFQATT and CDR2 is SNEGSKA (reference sequence).

The sequences come from PBMCs from the stem cell graft donor, collected from the stem cell graft. The chain recombines TRBV20-1 with TRBJ1-3; 8 nucleotides line up with TRBD1. The receptor's source is a human donor who donated a stem cell graft to a child with acute myeloid leukemia. The CDR3 coding sequence is TGCAGTGCTAGTCCCGGGACAGGAGCTGGAAACACCATATATTTT. Protein product: CSASPGTGAGNTIYF.